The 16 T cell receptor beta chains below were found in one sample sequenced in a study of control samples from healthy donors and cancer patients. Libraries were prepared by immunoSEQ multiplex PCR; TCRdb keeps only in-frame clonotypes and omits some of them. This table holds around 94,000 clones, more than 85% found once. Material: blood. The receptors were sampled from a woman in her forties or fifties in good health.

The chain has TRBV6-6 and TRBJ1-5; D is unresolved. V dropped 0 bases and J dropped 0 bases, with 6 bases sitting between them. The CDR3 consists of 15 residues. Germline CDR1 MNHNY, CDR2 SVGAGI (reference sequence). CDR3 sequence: CASSYSRNSNQPQHF. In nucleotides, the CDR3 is TGTGCCAGCAGTTACTCGAGGAATAGCAATCAGCCCCAGCATTTT.

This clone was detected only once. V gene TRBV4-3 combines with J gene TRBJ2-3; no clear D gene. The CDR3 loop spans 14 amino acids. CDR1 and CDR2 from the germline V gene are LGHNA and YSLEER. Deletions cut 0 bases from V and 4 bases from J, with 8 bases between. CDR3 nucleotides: TGCGCCAGCAGCCAAGATCCCGATGCAGATACGCAGTATTTT. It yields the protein CASSQDPDADTQYF.

CDR3 amino acids: CASSRLGQGGEKLFF. DNA for the CDR3: TGTGCCAGCTCCCGGCTCGGACAGGGGGGGGAAAAACTGTTTTTT. The V and J genes are TRBV18 and TRBJ1-4, with 10 bases fitting TRBD1. V shed 6 bases and J 8 bases; nucleotides not matched to a gene: 9. Looked up from germline, CDR1 is KGHSH and CDR2 is LQKENI. This CDR3 contains 15 residues.

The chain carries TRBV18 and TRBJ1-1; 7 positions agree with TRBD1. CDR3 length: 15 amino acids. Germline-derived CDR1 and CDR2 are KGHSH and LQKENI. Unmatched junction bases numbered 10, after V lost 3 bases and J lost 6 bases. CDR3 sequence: CASSPVRGGGAEAFF. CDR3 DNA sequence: TGTGCCAGCTCACCTGTTCGGGGAGGGGGCGCTGAAGCTTTCTTT.

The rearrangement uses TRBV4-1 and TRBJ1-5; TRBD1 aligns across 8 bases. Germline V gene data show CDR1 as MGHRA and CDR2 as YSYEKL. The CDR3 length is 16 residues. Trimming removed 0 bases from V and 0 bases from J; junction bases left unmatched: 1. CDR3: CASSQETGDSNQPQHF. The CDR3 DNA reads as TGCGCCAGCAGCCAAGAGACAGGGGATAGCAATCAGCCCCAGCATTTT.

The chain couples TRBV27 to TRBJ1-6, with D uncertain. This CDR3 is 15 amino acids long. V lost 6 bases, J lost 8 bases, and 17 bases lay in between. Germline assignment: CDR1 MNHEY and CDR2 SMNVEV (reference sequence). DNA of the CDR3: TGTGCCAGCAGAAAACCGGGCCTTCGGGATTCACCCCTCCACTTT. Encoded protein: CASRKPGLRDSPLHF.

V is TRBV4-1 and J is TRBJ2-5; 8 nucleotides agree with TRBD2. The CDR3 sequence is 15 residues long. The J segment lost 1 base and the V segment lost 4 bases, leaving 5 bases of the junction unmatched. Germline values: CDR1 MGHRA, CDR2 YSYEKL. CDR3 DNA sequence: TGCGCCAGCAGCCCGAGCGGGGGCGTCCAAGAGACCCAGTACTTC. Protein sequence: CASSPSGGVQETQYF.

The CDR3 DNA reads TGTGCCACCAGCAGCCCCGGGACAGCACTGTACGAGCAGTACTTC. This codes for CATSSPGTALYEQYF. V and J are TRBV15 and TRBJ2-7; TRBD1 aligns across 7 bases. Germline V gives CDR1 LNHNV, CDR2 YYDKDF (reference sequence). V lost 3 bases to trimming and J lost 4 bases; unmatched junction nucleotides: 9. There are 15 residues in the CDR3.

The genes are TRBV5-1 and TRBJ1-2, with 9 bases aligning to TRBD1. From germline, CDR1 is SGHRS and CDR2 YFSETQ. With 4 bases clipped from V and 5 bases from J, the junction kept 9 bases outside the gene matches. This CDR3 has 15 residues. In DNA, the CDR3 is TGCGCCAGCAGCCCCGGACAGGGGAGTGAATATGGCTACACCTTC. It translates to CASSPGQGSEYGYTF.

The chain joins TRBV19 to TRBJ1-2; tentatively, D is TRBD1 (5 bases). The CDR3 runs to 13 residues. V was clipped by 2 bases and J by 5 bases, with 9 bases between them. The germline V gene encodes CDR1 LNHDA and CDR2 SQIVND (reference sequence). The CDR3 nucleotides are TGTGCCAGTAGTATACAGGGAGGGTATGGCTACACCTTC. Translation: CASSIQGGYGYTF.

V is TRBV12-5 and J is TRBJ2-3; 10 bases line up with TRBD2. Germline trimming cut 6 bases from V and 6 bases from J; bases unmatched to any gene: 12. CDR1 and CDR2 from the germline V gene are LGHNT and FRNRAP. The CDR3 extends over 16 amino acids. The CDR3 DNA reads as TGTGCTAGTGGGTCGGGAAGCGGGGGGGCTTGGGATACGCAGTATTTT. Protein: CASGSGSGGAWDTQYF.

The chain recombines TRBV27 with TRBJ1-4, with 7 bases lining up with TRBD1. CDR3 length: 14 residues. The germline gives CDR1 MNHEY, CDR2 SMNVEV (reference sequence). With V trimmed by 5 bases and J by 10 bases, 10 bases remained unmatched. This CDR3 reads CASSPQGGVGKLFF. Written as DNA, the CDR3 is TGTGCCAGCAGTCCCCAGGGGGGCGTTGGAAAACTGTTTTTT. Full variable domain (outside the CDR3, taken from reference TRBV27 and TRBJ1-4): EAQVTQNPRYLITVTGKKLTVTCSQNMNHEYMSWYRQDPGLGLRQIYYSMNVEVTDKGDVPEGYKVSRKEKRNFPLILESPSPNQTSLYFCASSPQGGVGKLFFGSGTQLSVL.

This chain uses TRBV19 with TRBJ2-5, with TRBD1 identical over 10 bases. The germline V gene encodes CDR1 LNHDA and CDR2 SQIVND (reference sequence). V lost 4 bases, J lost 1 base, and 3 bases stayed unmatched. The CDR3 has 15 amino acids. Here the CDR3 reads CASSKGQGFQETQYF. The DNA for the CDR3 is TGTGCCAGTAGTAAGGGACAGGGGTTCCAAGAGACCCAGTACTTC. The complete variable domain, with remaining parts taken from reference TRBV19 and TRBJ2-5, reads DGGITQSPKYLFRKEGQNVTLSCEQNLNHDAMYWYRQDPGQGLRLIYYSQIVNDFQKGDIAEGYSVSREKKESFPLTVTSAQKNPTAFYLCASSKGQGFQETQYFGPGTRLLVL.

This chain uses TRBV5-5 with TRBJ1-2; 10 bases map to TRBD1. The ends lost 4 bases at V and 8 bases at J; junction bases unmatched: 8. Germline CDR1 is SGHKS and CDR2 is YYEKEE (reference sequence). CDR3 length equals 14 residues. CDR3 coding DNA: TGTGCCAGCAGCGGAGCGGGACAGGGGAGAGGCTACACCTTC. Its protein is CASSGAGQGRGYTF.

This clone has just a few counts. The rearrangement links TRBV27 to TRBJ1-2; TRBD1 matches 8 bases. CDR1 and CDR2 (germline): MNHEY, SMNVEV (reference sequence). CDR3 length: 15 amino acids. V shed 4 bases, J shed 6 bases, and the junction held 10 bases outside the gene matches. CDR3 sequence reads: CASSSLDREVDGYTF. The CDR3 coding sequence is TGTGCCAGCAGTTCCCTGGACAGGGAGGTGGATGGCTACACCTTC.

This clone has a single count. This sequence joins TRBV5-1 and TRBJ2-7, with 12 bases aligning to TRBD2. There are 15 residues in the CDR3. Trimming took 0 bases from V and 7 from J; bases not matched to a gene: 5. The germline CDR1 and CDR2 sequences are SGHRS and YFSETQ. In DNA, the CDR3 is TGCGCCAGCAGCTTGGGGGGGACTAGCGGGCTGGAGCAGTACTTC. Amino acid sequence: CASSLGGTSGLEQYF.